The 7 T cell receptor beta chains below were found in one sample sequenced in a study of CD8 T cells in ankylosing spondylitis. One entry per CDR3 protein results from TCRdb running MiXCR on the 5' RACE reads. There are 200,000 to 300,000 distinct CDR3 sequences in the sample; about 11% occur only once, and approximately 2.5% lies in the top ten. Material: blood, either unsorted or a sorted T cell fraction (not recorded which). The receptors shown here come from a male donor with ankylosing spondylitis or in good health (not recorded which).

This clonotype was observed at least ten times. The V call is TRBV11-2, the J call TRBJ2-5, with D possibly being TRBD1 (7 bases). Germline V gene lookup returns CDR1 SGHAT and CDR2 FQNNGV. The germline V and J ends were trimmed by 2 bases and 1 base, with 11 bases remaining between them. The CDR3 is 15 amino acids. The CDR3 spells CASSLQGGAQETQYF. CDR3 nucleotide sequence: TGTGCCAGCAGCTTACAGGGGGGAGCCCAAGAGACCCAGTACTTC.

This clonotype has at least ten counts. The V call is TRBV7-9, the J call TRBJ1-4, with TRBD1 matching over 7 bases. Germline values: CDR1 SEHNR, CDR2 FQNEAQ (reference sequence). There are 16 residues in the CDR3. The V segment lost 4 bases and the J segment 0 bases; nucleotides outside the gene matches: 5. CDR3 protein: CASSSGQAATNEKLFF. The CDR3 DNA sequence: TGTGCCAGCAGCTCCGGACAGGCGGCAACTAATGAAAAACTGTTTTTT.

This clonotype was found many times. V is TRBV20-1 and J is TRBJ1-1; 7 bases line up with TRBD1. Trimming took 5 bases from V and 0 from J; bases not matched to a gene: 9. The CDR3 has 15 residues. Germline CDR1 reads DFQATT; CDR2 reads SNEGSKA (reference sequence). The CDR3 bases are TGCAGTGCTGATCCCCTGGGACAGATGAACACTGAAGCTTTCTTT. The encoded protein is CSADPLGQMNTEAFF.

This clonotype was recorded many times. The chain uses TRBV5-5 and TRBJ2-1; no reliable D call. With 0 bases removed from V and 3 bases from J, the gap between germline ends came to 13 bases. In germline, CDR1 is SGHKS, CDR2 YYEKEE (reference sequence). The CDR3 covers 16 residues. The CDR3 DNA reads TGTGCCAGCAGCTTGGCGGCACTTGGTCTCTACAATGAGCAGTTCTTC. Protein product: CASSLAALGLYNEQFF.

This clonotype was seen repeatedly, ten times or more. The V and J genes are TRBV20-1 and TRBJ1-6, with D perhaps TRBD1 (6 bases). The germline gives CDR1 DFQATT, CDR2 SNEGSKA (reference sequence). The CDR3 loop spans 15 amino acids. V lost 0 bases and J 10 bases, leaving 16 bases between the germline ends. This CDR3 reads CSARDSQGLGSPLHF. The CDR3 region has the DNA TGCAGTGCTAGAGACTCACAGGGTTTAGGATCACCCCTCCACTTT.

A remark on this clonotype: A single base separates this from a much larger clone, so it may be a read error. This chain uses TRBV20-1 with TRBJ2-1; D possibly uses TRBD1 or TRBD2 (6 bases each). Per the germline V gene, CDR1 is DFQATT and CDR2 is SNEGSKA (reference sequence). The CDR3 has 14 residues. The chain's CDR3 is CSAREQAGGNAQFF. The CDR3 DNA sequence: TGCAGTGCTAGGGAGCAGGCCGGGGGCAATGCGCAGTTCTTC.

In its sample, this clonotype was seen many times. The rearrangement joins TRBV20-1 to TRBJ2-5, with 9 bases fitting TRBD1. Germline lookup yields CDR1 DFQATT and CDR2 SNEGSKA (reference sequence). Losses at the gene ends were 3 bases for V and 4 bases for J; bases not matched to a gene: 12. The CDR3 spans 16 residues. Here the CDR3 DNA reads TGCAGTGCTAGGGCTCTCCCGGGACAGGGTGTAGAGACCCAGTACTTC. It yields the protein CSARALPGQGVETQYF.